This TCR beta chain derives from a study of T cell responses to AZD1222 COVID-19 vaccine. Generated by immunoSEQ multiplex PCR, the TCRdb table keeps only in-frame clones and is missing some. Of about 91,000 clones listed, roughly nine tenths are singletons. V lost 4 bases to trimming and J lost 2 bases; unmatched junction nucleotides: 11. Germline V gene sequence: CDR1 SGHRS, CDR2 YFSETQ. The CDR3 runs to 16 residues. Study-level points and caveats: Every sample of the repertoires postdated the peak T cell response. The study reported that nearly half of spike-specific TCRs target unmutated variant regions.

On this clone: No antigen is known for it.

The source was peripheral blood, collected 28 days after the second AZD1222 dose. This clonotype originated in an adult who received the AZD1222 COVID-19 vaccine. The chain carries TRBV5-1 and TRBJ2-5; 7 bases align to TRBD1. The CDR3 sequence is CASSAPRGTDQETQYF. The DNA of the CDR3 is TGCGCCAGCAGCGCCCCACGTGGGACAGATCAAGAGACCCAGTACTTC.